These 27 T cell receptor beta chains were sequenced from one sample in a study of T cells after posttransplantation cyclophosphamide. Repertoires were generated with immunoSEQ multiplex PCR, while TCRdb's copy carries only in-frame clones and drops some. The data show roughly 8,300 clones, about four fifths seen once. A marrow graft followed busulfan-fludarabine conditioning, with cyclophosphamide on days +3 and +4. The sample consisted of CD4+ T cells sorted from blood, taken about 1,200 days after allogeneic stem cell transplant with posttransplant cyclophosphamide. The receptors derive from a female patient aged 40-50 years who received an allogeneic stem cell transplant from a related donor, was CMV-positive, and had no GVHD. Some T cells could come from the graft donor.

This chain uses TRBV7-9 with TRBJ1-2; D is perhaps TRBD1 (6 bases). Trimming removed 5 bases at V and 2 bases at J, with 18 bases between. CDR3 length: 16 amino acids. Germline-derived CDR1 and CDR2 are SEHNR and FQNEAQ (reference sequence). DNA for the CDR3: TGTGCCAGCAGCCATTCGGGAAGACAGGCGAACTATGGCTACACCTTC. Amino acids: CASSHSGRQANYGYTF. Variable domain in full (rest from reference TRBV7-9 and TRBJ1-2): DTGVSQNPRHKITKRGQNVTFRCDPISEHNRLYWYRQTLGQGPEFLTYFQNEAQLEKSRLLSDRFSAERPKGSFSTLEIQRTEQGDSAMYLCASSHSGRQANYGYTFGSGTRLTVV.

The chain combines TRBV2 with TRBJ2-3, with D possibly matching TRBD1 (6 bases). Looked up from germline, CDR1 is SNHLY and CDR2 is FYNNEI. The V and J ends lost 11 bases and 2 bases respectively, with 11 bases between them. The CDR3 has 12 residues. The CDR3 reads CARRDNTDTQYF. The CDR3 DNA follows: TGTGCCCGTCGGGACAACACAGATACGCAGTATTTT.

The V gene is TRBV18, the J gene TRBJ1-5, with unresolved D. The CDR3 runs to 17 residues. The germline V gene encodes CDR1 KGHSH and CDR2 LQKENI. Between the trimmed V and J ends, which lost 3 bases and 0 bases, there was a span of 15 bases. The CDR3 region is CASSPYTTGSSNQPQHF. CDR3 in DNA: TGTGCCAGCTCACCTTACACCACTGGGAGTAGCAATCAGCCCCAGCATTTT.

This clone has just one count. The rearrangement uses TRBV11-3 and TRBJ2-7; tentatively, D is TRBD2 (6 bases). The CDR3 spans 13 residues. Trimming stripped 5 bases from V and 3 bases from J, with 11 bases between. Germline CDR1 SGHNT, CDR2 YENEEA. In DNA, the CDR3 is TGTGCCAGCAGCCCCGCCGGGGGCTACGAGCAGTACTTC. It specifies CASSPAGGYEQYF.

The gene calls are TRBV10-3 and TRBJ2-6; D gene unclear. The germline V and J ends were trimmed by 0 bases and 4 bases, with 4 bases remaining between them. The CDR3 totals 14 residues. Germline V gives CDR1 ENHRY, CDR2 SYGVKD. The CDR3 DNA is TGTGCCATCAGTGAGTCTAAAGGGGCCAACGTCCTGACTTTC. It specifies CAISESKGANVLTF.

The chain couples TRBV7-3 to TRBJ2-1; possible D gene TRBD2, 6 bases. This CDR3 is built from 16 residues. V gave up 5 bases and J gave up 0 bases, with 14 bases separating them. Germline V gene sequence: CDR1 SGHTA, CDR2 FQGTGA. The CDR3 here is CASSRDFTSSYNEQFF. Written as DNA, the CDR3 is TGTGCCAGCAGCAGGGACTTCACGAGCTCCTACAATGAGCAGTTCTTC.

This chain links TRBV5-1 with TRBJ2-1; TRBD1 agrees at 7 bases. The V and J ends lost 1 base and 1 base, in that order; junction bases with no gene match: 5. The CDR3 covers 16 residues. CDR1 and CDR2 from the germline V gene are SGHRS and YFSETQ. This CDR3 is CASSLNSRGSYNEQFF. CDR3 sequence (DNA): TGCGCCAGCAGCTTGAACTCCAGGGGGTCCTACAATGAGCAGTTCTTC.

By share, this clone counts as large. The rearrangement joins TRBV19 to TRBJ2-1, with D possibly being TRBD2 (5 bases). Trimming cost V 5 bases and J 8 bases, with 16 bases left between them. The CDR3 loop spans 14 amino acids. CDR1 LNHDA and CDR2 SQIVND come from the germline V gene (reference sequence). The CDR3 region has the DNA TGTGCCAGTAGTGTGGGCCCCCCCGGGGATGAGCAGTTCTTC. Amino acid sequence: CASSVGPPGDEQFF.

The J gene is TRBJ2-3, the V gene TRBV18; 7 nucleotides align to TRBD2. This CDR3 contains 16 residues. Germline V gene lookup returns CDR1 KGHSH and CDR2 LQKENI. Trimming took 2 bases from V and 4 from J; bases not matched to a gene: 9. Here the CDR3 DNA reads TGTGCCAGCTCACCAAGAGGACTAGATATTCCAGATACGCAGTATTTT. Translating it yields CASSPRGLDIPDTQYF.

This rearrangement joins TRBV15 to TRBJ1-4, with D maybe TRBD1 (5 bases). This CDR3 has 17 residues. Deletions cut 0 bases from V and 10 bases from J, with 21 bases between. CDR1 and CDR2 from the germline V gene are LNHNV and YYDKDF (reference sequence). The CDR3 protein is CATSRDRRADDSGKLFF. The DNA for the CDR3 is TGTGCCACCAGCAGAGATCGCAGGGCCGACGATTCAGGAAAACTGTTTTTT.

V usage is TRBV7-2 and J usage is TRBJ1-1, with D possibly being TRBD1 (5 bases). CDR3 size: 14 residues. The V gene's germline CDR1 is SGHTA and CDR2 FQGNSA. With 3 bases removed from V and 5 bases from J, the gap between germline ends came to 13 bases. CDR3 sequence reads: CASSFQRGGTEAFF. In DNA, the CDR3 is TGTGCCAGCAGCTTCCAAAGGGGAGGGACTGAAGCTTTCTTT.

The chain couples TRBV19 to TRBJ1-5; 8 bases are a match to TRBD1. Germline CDR1 is LNHDA and CDR2 is SQIVND (reference sequence). V lost 4 bases and J lost 6; bases outside the gene matches: 5. The CDR3 has 14 amino acids. This CDR3 reads CASSNQGATQPQHF. The CDR3 region has the DNA TGTGCCAGTAGTAACCAGGGGGCGACTCAGCCCCAGCATTTT.

CDR3 sequence: CASSETTGGSEAFF. CDR3 DNA: TGTGCCAGCAGTGAAACGACAGGGGGCTCTGAAGCTTTCTTT. The chain recombines TRBV6-1 with TRBJ1-1, with 10 bases identical to TRBD1. With V trimmed by 2 bases and J by 6 bases, 3 bases remained unmatched. CDR1 and CDR2 from the germline V gene are MNHNS and SASEGT. CDR3 length: 14 amino acids.

The rearrangement uses TRBV5-4 and TRBJ1-2; D is undetermined. The CDR3 is 13 amino acids. Trimming pared 0 bases from V and 6 bases from J, leaving 9 bases between. CDR1 is SGHNT and CDR2 is YYREEE in the germline V gene (reference sequence). CDR3 amino acids: CASSLVWGDGYTF. CDR3 sequence (DNA): TGTGCCAGCAGCTTGGTATGGGGAGATGGCTACACCTTC.

The table lists this clone with a few counts. The chain uses TRBV5-4 and TRBJ1-2, with a weak D call TRBD1 (6 bases). Germline values: CDR1 SGHNT, CDR2 YYREEE (reference sequence). There are 13 residues in the CDR3. V shed 5 bases and J shed 7 bases, with 15 bases lying between them. The chain's CDR3 is CASRVGGQRGYTF. CDR3 bases: TGTGCCAGCAGGGTGGGGGGGCAACGTGGCTACACCTTC. The full variable domain, completed using reference TRBV5-4 and TRBJ1-2, is ETGVTQSPTHLIKTRGQQVTLRCSSQSGHNTVSWYQQALGQGPQFIFQYYREEENGRGNFPPRFSGLQFPNYSSELNVNALELDDSALYLCASRVGGQRGYTFGSGTRLTVV.

This sequence joins TRBV19 and TRBJ2-7, with 8 nucleotides matching TRBD1. Germline CDR1 reads LNHDA; CDR2 reads SQIVND (reference sequence). V gave up 8 bases and J gave up 3 bases; unmatched junction bases: 6. The CDR3 has 13 residues. CDR3 residues: CASGRTGHYEQYF. DNA of the CDR3: TGTGCCAGTGGACGGACAGGGCACTACGAGCAGTACTTC.

The V gene is TRBV6-6, the J gene TRBJ2-2; the D gene is possibly TRBD2 (6 bases). With 3 bases removed from V and 1 base from J, the gap between germline ends came to 9 bases. Germline V lookup: CDR1 MNHNY, CDR2 SVGAGI (reference sequence). The CDR3 runs 15 residues. The chain's CDR3 is CASSYPRGNTGELFF. The CDR3 region has the DNA TGTGCCAGCAGTTATCCGCGGGGGAACACCGGGGAGCTGTTTTTT.

The rearrangement uses TRBV29-1 and TRBJ1-5; 7 positions match TRBD1. Germline CDR1 is SQVTM and CDR2 is ANQGSEA. Trimming took 8 bases from V and 6 from J; bases not matched to a gene: 10. This CDR3 spans 13 amino acids. The CDR3 reads CSSSEGAGQPQHF. Written as DNA, the CDR3 is TGCAGCTCGAGCGAGGGGGCGGGTCAGCCCCAGCATTTT.

The chain combines TRBV6-6 with TRBJ1-3; TRBD1 matches at 8 bases. The germline CDR1 and CDR2 sequences are MNHNY and SVGAGI (reference sequence). V was clipped by 6 bases and J by 4 bases; unmatched bases: 8. CDR3 size: 15 residues. CDR3 bases: TGTGCCAGCAGGCCGACAGGGGCAGGGGGAAACACCATATATTTT. Translated: CASRPTGAGGNTIYF.

The V and J genes are TRBV6-5 and TRBJ1-1, with D uncertain. The CDR3 is made up of 14 amino acids. In germline, CDR1 is MNHEY, CDR2 SVGAGI. V gave up 6 bases and J gave up 0 bases, with 11 bases separating them. This CDR3 is CASSAGIMNTEAFF. Here the CDR3 DNA reads TGTGCCAGCAGCGCGGGGATCATGAACACTGAAGCTTTCTTT.

The chain's CDR3 is CASSATGGYEQFF. The CDR3, as DNA: TGTGCCAGCAGTGCCACAGGGGGCTATGAGCAGTTCTTC. The rearrangement joins TRBV6-4 to TRBJ2-1; 9 bases fit TRBD1. CDR3 length: 13 residues. Germline V CDR1 and CDR2: MRHNA, SNTAGT. The V and J ends lost 4 bases and 8 bases, in that order; junction bases with no gene match: 3.

The rearrangement links TRBV4-2 to TRBJ1-5, with D unresolved. Germline loops: CDR1 LGHNA, CDR2 YNFKEQ. The CDR3 totals 15 residues. Trimming took off 0 bases at V and 6 bases at J, with 12 bases between the two ends. CDR3 sequence reads: CASSQDPGMFQPQHF. In DNA, the CDR3 is TGTGCCAGCAGCCAAGATCCGGGGATGTTTCAGCCCCAGCATTTT.

The J gene is TRBJ2-5, the V gene TRBV6-6; TRBD1 agrees at 10 bases. This CDR3 has 14 amino acids. Germline CDR1 and CDR2: MNHNY and SVGAGI (reference sequence). After removal of 2 bases from V and 9 bases from J, the junction contained 6 bases not matched to a gene. Here the CDR3 reads CASSYDGTGAAQYF. Written as DNA, the CDR3 is TGTGCCAGCAGTTACGACGGGACAGGGGCGGCCCAGTACTTC.

V is TRBV28 and J is TRBJ2-1; TRBD1 might be the D (5 bases). The germline V gene encodes CDR1 MDHEN and CDR2 SYDVKM. Trimming left V 3 bases short and J 8 bases short, with 11 bases between. This CDR3 contains 13 residues. CDR3 sequence reads: CASSLGQVYEQFF. The CDR3 bases are TGTGCCAGCAGTTTGGGGCAGGTTTATGAGCAGTTCTTC.

The chain combines TRBV5-6 with TRBJ2-1; 7 positions match TRBD1. Trimming removed 4 bases from V and 1 base from J; junction bases left unmatched: 2. Germline-derived CDR1 and CDR2 are SGHDT and YYEEEE. The CDR3 totals 14 residues. DNA for the CDR3: TGTGCCAGCAGCCGCAGGGGGTCCTACAATGAGCAGTTCTTC. Protein product: CASSRRGSYNEQFF.

The genes are TRBV7-2 and TRBJ2-7, with D perhaps matching TRBD2 (5 bases). V lost 6 bases, J lost 2 bases, and 17 bases lay in between. There are 15 residues in the CDR3. In germline, CDR1 is SGHTA, CDR2 FQGNSA. CDR3 DNA sequence: TGTGCCAGCAGTACCCCGACGGGGTCCGCCTACGAGCAGTACTTC. It encodes CASSTPTGSAYEQYF. Full variable domain (remainder filled in from reference TRBV7-2 and TRBJ2-7): GAGVSQSPSNKVTEKGKDVELRCDPISGHTALYWYRQSLGQGLEFLIYFQGNSAPDKSGLPSDRFSAERTGGSVSTLTIQRTQQEDSAVYLCASSTPTGSAYEQYFGPGTRLTVT.

This clone was counted only a few times. The rearrangement joins TRBV2 to TRBJ1-2; TRBD1 might be the D (6 bases). Trimming shortened V by 6 bases and J by 1 base, and 24 bases separated the two germline ends. The CDR3 has 18 amino acids. From germline, CDR1 is SNHLY and CDR2 FYNNEI. CDR3 nucleotides: TGTGCCAGCAGATACAGGGTGATCACCCTCGGATTTAACTATGGCTACACCTTC. Its translation: CASRYRVITLGFNYGYTF. The complete variable domain, with remaining parts taken from reference TRBV2 and TRBJ1-2, reads EPEVTQTPSHQVTQMGQEVILRCVPISNHLYFYWYRQILGQKVEFLVSFYNNEISEKSEIFDDQFSVERPDGSNFTLKIRSTKLEDSAMYFCASRYRVITLGFNYGYTFGSGTRLTVV.